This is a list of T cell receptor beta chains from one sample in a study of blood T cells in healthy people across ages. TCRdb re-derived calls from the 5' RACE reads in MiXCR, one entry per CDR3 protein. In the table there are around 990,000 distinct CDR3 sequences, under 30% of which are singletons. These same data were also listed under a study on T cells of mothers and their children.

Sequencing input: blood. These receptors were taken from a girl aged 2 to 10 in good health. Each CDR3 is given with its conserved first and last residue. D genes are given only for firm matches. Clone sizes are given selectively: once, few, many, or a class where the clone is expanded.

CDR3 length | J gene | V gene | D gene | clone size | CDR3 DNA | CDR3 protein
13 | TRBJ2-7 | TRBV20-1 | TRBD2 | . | TGCAGTGCTGTGGGAAGCGGGAACTACGAGCAGTACTTC | CSAVGSGNYEQYF
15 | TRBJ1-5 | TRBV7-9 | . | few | TGTGCCAGCAGCCCCTCCGGGACCGACTTGGGAGCCCAGCATTTT | CASSPSGTDLGAQHF
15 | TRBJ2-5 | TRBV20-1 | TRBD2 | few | TGCAGTGCTAGAGGGCGGGAGGGCCTTGTACAGACCCAGTACTTC | CSARGREGLVQTQYF
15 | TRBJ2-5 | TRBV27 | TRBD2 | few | TGTGCCAGCAGATATAGCGGGGGGGCGGTAGGGACCCAGTACTTC | CASRYSGGAVGTQYF
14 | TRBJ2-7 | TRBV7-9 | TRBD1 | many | TGTGCCAGCAGCCCCCGACAGGGATTGTACGAGCAGTACTTC | CASSPRQGLYEQYF
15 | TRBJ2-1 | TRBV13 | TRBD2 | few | TGTGCCAGCAGCCCCGTACTAGCGGTGATCGGTGAGCAGTTCTTC | CASSPVLAVIGEQFF
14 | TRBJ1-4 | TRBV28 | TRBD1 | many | TGTGCCAGCAGTCGGGACAGTGGTAATGAAAAACTGTTTTTT | CASSRDSGNEKLFF
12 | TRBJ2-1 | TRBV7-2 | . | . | TGTGCCAGCAGCTTACTAGAGGTTGAGCAGTTCTTC | CASSLLEVEQFF
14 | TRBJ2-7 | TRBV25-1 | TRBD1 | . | TGTGCCAGCAGTGTCTCGGGACAGGGGTACGAGCAGTACTTC | CASSVSGQGYEQYF
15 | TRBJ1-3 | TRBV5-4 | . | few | TGTGCCAGCAGCTCCGACCTTGGCTCTGGAAACACCATATATTTT | CASSSDLGSGNTIYF
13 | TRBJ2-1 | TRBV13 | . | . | TGTGCCAGCAGCTCCCGCAGCACCAATGAGCAGTTCTTC | CASSSRSTNEQFF
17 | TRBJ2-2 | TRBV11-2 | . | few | TGTGCCAGCAGCCTTTTCCCAGCGGCGTCTAACACCGGGGAGCTGTTTTTT | CASSLFPAASNTGELFF
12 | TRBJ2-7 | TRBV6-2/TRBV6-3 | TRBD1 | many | TGTGCCAGCAGTTACGGGACAGGGCAACAGTACTTC | CASSYGTGQQYF
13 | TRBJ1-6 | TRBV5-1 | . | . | TGCGCCAGCAGCTTGGTCGACGATTCACCCCTCCACTTT | CASSLVDDSPLHF
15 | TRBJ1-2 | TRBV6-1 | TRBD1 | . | TGTGCCAGCAAGAGGGCAGGGGGCGAGTACTATGGCTACACCTTC | CASKRAGGEYYGYTF
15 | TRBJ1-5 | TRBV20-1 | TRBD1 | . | TGCAGTGCTAGAGGCCAACAGGGGGGGGATCAGCCCCAGCATTTT | CSARGQQGGDQPQHF